The clone carrying this TCR beta chain was detected a few times. Time point indicated: patch test 2, 6 weeks after DPC sensitization. Treatment defined: therapeutic diphenylcyclopropenone sensitization with weekly scalp DPC. MiXCR, applied by TCRdb to the RACE reads, yields one record per CDR3 protein. The sample records some 84,000 distinct CDR3 sequences, 8% to 13% being singletons. The sample originates from a study of human T cells and chemical hapten exposure. Across the study: Patients, predominantly female, presented with alopecia areata, totalis or universalis.

The TCR was taken from a woman aged 50 to 60 with alopecia areata. Some clones in this sample may be carry-over from other donors' samples. The sequencing used whole blood, collected in connection with sensitization to the hapten diphenylcyclopropenone (DPC).

DNA of the CDR3: TGTGCCAGCAGCCGGACTAGCGGGAGGGACAATGAGCAGTTCTTC. Protein: CASSRTSGRDNEQFF. The V call is TRBV27, the J call TRBJ2-1; 15 bases are shared with TRBD2. The germline V gene has CDR1 MNHEY and CDR2 SMNVEV (reference sequence). The V and J ends lost 6 bases and 5 bases, in that order; junction bases with no gene match: 2. CDR3 length equals 15 residues.